These T cell receptor beta chains were read from a single sample in a study of shared clonotypes between healthy human individuals. The table came from immunoSEQ multiplex PCR; TCRdb's copy has only in-frame clones and leaves some out. Of about 480,000 clones listed, 60% to 80% are singletons. Material for sequencing was PBMCs. The source of these receptors is a woman aged 35 to 49 in good health. Some clones in this sample may be carry-over from other donors' samples. Each CDR3 is given with its conserved first and last residue.

V: TRBV9; J: TRBJ1-1; CDR3: CASSVADGTEAFF
V: TRBV6-1; J: TRBJ2-7; CDR3: CATAYEQYF
V: TRBV7-9; J: TRBJ2-3; CDR3: CASSLVRRSTDTQYF
V: TRBV5-1; J: TRBJ2-5; CDR3: CASSLPRGETQYF
V: TRBV5-1; J: TRBJ2-1; CDR3: CASSLAYNEQFF
V: TRBV7-2; J: TRBJ2-7; CDR3: CASSAGLAGYEQYF
V: TRBV14; J: TRBJ2-1; CDR3: CASSQGLARSSYNEQFF
V: TRBV5-6; J: TRBJ2-2; CDR3: CASSLGVNTGELFF
V: TRBV29-1; J: TRBJ2-4; CDR3: CSARAGENIQYF
V: TRBV15; J: TRBJ2-1; CDR3: CATSRDLGGGGYNEQFF
V: TRBV2; J: TRBJ2-3; CDR3: CASWGSTDTQYF
V: TRBV29-1; J: TRBJ2-5; CDR3: CSVGILGETQYF
V: TRBV9; J: TRBJ1-3; CDR3: CASSVGGSFSGNTIYF
V: TRBV2; J: TRBJ1-5; CDR3: CASGGSEDQPQHF
V: TRBV27; J: TRBJ2-5; CDR3: CASSPVGLAGAGSETQYF
V: TRBV6-6; J: TRBJ2-1; CDR3: CASSPQYNEQFF
V: TRBV5-4; J: TRBJ2-3; CDR3: CASSRSGLPLLTDTQYF